This T cell receptor (beta chain) was documented in a study of beta chain features in type 1 diabetes. Looking at the study overall: Comparable age, gender and cell yields were observed in patients relative to healthy donors. Researchers looked at fewer than 110 million sorted cells across all samples. Findings and limits, study-wide: TCRB CDR3 length was moderately but significantly reduced in all four CD4+ subsets of Type 1 diabetes patients. For patients, the naive, central memory and Treg TCRB repertoires appeared more alike than for healthy donors.

Comment on this clone: The antigen is undetermined. Other DNA sequences within the sample encode an identical CDR3.

The whole isolated RNA underwent reverse transcription, so sequencing captured expressed TCRB transcripts. Produced via immunoSEQ multiplex PCR; TCRdb's table is partial and in-frame only. Altogether about 400,000 clones are present, around 12% being singletons, with the ten largest covering over 0.008%. The ends were cut back, 2 bases at V and 0 bases at J, with 5 bases in the middle. CDR1 and CDR2 (germline): KGHSH, LQKENI. The CDR3 totals 14 residues. By way of CD45RO/CCR7/CD25/CD127/CD95/CD27, the CD4+ regulatory, stem cell-like memory, central memory and naive cells were sorted. This rearrangement joins TRBV18 to TRBJ1-5; D is unclear. The specimen was naive CD4+ T cells from blood. The sequence derives from a woman aged 18-29 years with type 1 diabetes. CDR3: CASSPIYSNQPQHF. The DNA for the CDR3 is TGTGCCAGCTCACCAATATATAGCAATCAGCCCCAGCATTTT.